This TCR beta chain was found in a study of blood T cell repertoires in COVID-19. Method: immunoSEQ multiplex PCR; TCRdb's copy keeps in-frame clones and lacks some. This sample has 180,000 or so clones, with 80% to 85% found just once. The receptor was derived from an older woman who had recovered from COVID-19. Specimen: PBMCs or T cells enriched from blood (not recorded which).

The CDR3 DNA reads TGTGCCAGCAGTGATGGGACTGGGACCCCGGGAGCTGAAGCTTTCTTT. Protein product: CASSDGTGTPGAEAFF. This chain uses TRBV2 with TRBJ1-1; TRBD1 is a possible D gene (5 bases). Per germline, CDR1 SNHLY and CDR2 FYNNEI. Trimming left V 3 bases short and J 6 bases short, with 20 bases between. This CDR3 region has 16 residues.